These T cell receptor beta chains were read from a single sample in a study of cytomegalovirus exposure and HLA in healthy donors. Sequenced by immunoSEQ multiplex PCR; TCRdb stores in-frame clones only, minus some. The sample carries around 160,000 clones, around 68% recorded once. What was sequenced was PBMCs. Receptor source: a woman aged 40-49 years in good health and CMV-seropositive. Each CDR3 is given with its conserved first and last residue. A D gene is named only where the DNA matches it firmly. Expanded clones are given a class, and other clones once, few, many or no size at all.

>NA|TRBV7-9|TRBJ1-2|NA
TGTGCCAGCAGCCGCCCGCCCCGACATAGAGGCTACACCTTC
CASSRPPRHRGYTF
>NA|TRBV11-2|TRBJ2-6|NA
TGTGCCAGCAGTTTCGTAGCTGGGGCCAACGTCCTGACTTTC
CASSFVAGANVLTF
>NA|TRBV7-9|TRBJ2-2|NA
TGTGCCAGCAGCTTGGGGCAGGGGAACACCGGGGAGCTGTTTTTT
CASSLGQGNTGELFF
>NA|TRBV7-2|TRBJ1-5|NA
TGTGCCAGCAGCTTAGGACAGGTTGGCGGCAATCAGCCCCAGCATTTT
CASSLGQVGGNQPQHF
>few|TRBV13|TRBJ2-5|NA
TGTGCCAGCAGCTTAGCTCTGGGGGGAGAGCAGTACTTC
CASSLALGGEQYF
>NA|TRBV5-1|TRBJ2-5|NA
TGCGCCAGCAGCAAAGGGCAGGGGAATAGCGAGACCCAGTACTTC
CASSKGQGNSETQYF
>few|TRBV6-6|TRBJ1-5|NA
TGTGCCAGCAGTTACGTGCAGGCTAGCAATCAGCCCCAGCATTTT
CASSYVQASNQPQHF
>NA|TRBV10-3|TRBJ2-3|NA
TGTGCCATCAGTGATGCAGGGGCCACAGATACGCAGTATTTT
CAISDAGATDTQYF
>NA|TRBV7-8|TRBJ1-4|NA
TGTGCCAGCAGCTTAGTGCGTCAGGACTTTGCAACTAATGAAAAACTGTTTTTT
CASSLVRQDFATNEKLFF
>few|TRBV9|TRBJ1-1|NA
TGTGCCAGCAGCGTAGGAACTAAGGGAGGGAGTGAAGCTTTCTTT
CASSVGTKGGSEAFF
>NA|TRBV7-8|TRBJ1-1|TRBD1
TGTGCCAGCAGCACGACAGGGGGGGTTAACACTGAAGCTTTCTTT
CASSTTGGVNTEAFF
>NA|TRBV27|TRBJ2-7|NA
TGTGCCAGCAGTTTAGAGGCCCGGGACATTTACTACGAGCAGTACTTC
CASSLEARDIYYEQYF
>NA|TRBV6-6|TRBJ1-5|NA
TGTGCCAGCACCCGGGGTGAGGGGGGCAATCAGCCCCAGCATTTT
CASTRGEGGNQPQHF
>NA|TRBV7-2|TRBJ2-3|TRBD1
TGTGCCAGCAGCCGAGGGTTGGGACAGGGGAGCACAGATACGCAGTATTTT
CASSRGLGQGSTDTQYF
>NA|TRBV4-2|TRBJ2-7|TRBD2
TGTGCCAGCAGCCAAACCGATATCAAGGGGACTAGCAGCTCCTACGAGCAGTACTTC
CASSQTDIKGTSSSYEQYF
>NA|TRBV7-8|TRBJ2-3|NA
TGTGCCAGCAGCCTATTGGGGCGGGGCTTGGGAGATACGCAGTATTTT
CASSLLGRGLGDTQYF
>NA|TRBV19|TRBJ1-5|TRBD1
TGTGCCAGTAGTATCTGGGACAGGGGGGAGAATCAGCCCCAGCATTTT
CASSIWDRGENQPQHF
>NA|TRBV10-1|TRBJ1-2|NA
TGCGCCGGCAATATTGGGGAGACGAGCTATGGCTACACCTTC
CAGNIGETSYGYTF
>NA|TRBV13|TRBJ2-7|NA
TGTGCCAGCAGCGACTCGACTGGAGCGGGCCGCTACGAGCAGTACTTC
CASSDSTGAGRYEQYF
>NA|TRBV6-5|TRBJ1-2|NA
TGTGCCAGCACCCAGGGGTATGGCTACACCTTC
CASTQGYGYTF
>NA|TRBV9|TRBJ2-1|NA
TGTGCCAGCAGCGTAGCTTCACCGGGGAATAACAATGAGCAGTTCTTC
CASSVASPGNNNEQFF
>NA|TRBV9|TRBJ1-6|TRBD1
TGTGCCAGCAGCGTAAATGACAGGGGTAGGAATTCACCCCTCCACTTT
CASSVNDRGRNSPLHF
>NA|TRBV28|TRBJ2-7|NA
TGTGCCAGCTTCAATAGCGGAACCTACGAGCAGTACTTC
CASFNSGTYEQYF
>NA|TRBV28|TRBJ2-6|NA
TGTGCCAGCAGTTTAGACACAGGCAGGGCCAACGTCCTGACTTTC
CASSLDTGRANVLTF
>NA|TRBV10-3|TRBJ2-5|NA
TGTGCCATCAGTGCAACTTCCCAAGAGACCCAGTACTTC
CAISATSQETQYF
>few|TRBV19|TRBJ1-1|NA
TGTGCCAGTAAGGAGGGGCCCATGAACACTGAAGCTTTCTTT
CASKEGPMNTEAFF